The T cell receptor beta chain under discussion was sequenced for a study of blood T cell repertoires in COVID-19. Overall study: Both acute and convalescent COVID-19 samples were obtained from the United States, Italy and Spain.

The V gene end was trimmed by 4 bases and the J gene end by 5 bases; junction bases not matched to a gene: 6. Germline-derived CDR1 and CDR2 are LGHDT and YNNKEL (reference sequence). This CDR3 has 17 amino acids. Original data processing: Amplification from reference gene primers served as the basis for estimated nucleated cell counts. The assay was immunoSEQ multiplex PCR, and TCRdb's table has in-frame clones only and misses some. V and J calls and clone size are given by that table; D and trimming were obtained from the DNA. This table has 200,000 or so clones, roughly 90% appearing once. The clonotype comes from a woman aged 55 to 70 with acute or convalescent COVID-19. The sequencing sample was made of peripheral blood. The rearrangement links TRBV3-1 (or the pseudogene TRBV3-2) to TRBJ2-3, with 16 bases identical to TRBD2. In DNA form, the CDR3 reads TGTGCCAGCAGCCTCGGGACTAGCGGGGGGGCCGGAGATACGCAGTATTTT. It specifies CASSLGTSGGAGDTQYF.